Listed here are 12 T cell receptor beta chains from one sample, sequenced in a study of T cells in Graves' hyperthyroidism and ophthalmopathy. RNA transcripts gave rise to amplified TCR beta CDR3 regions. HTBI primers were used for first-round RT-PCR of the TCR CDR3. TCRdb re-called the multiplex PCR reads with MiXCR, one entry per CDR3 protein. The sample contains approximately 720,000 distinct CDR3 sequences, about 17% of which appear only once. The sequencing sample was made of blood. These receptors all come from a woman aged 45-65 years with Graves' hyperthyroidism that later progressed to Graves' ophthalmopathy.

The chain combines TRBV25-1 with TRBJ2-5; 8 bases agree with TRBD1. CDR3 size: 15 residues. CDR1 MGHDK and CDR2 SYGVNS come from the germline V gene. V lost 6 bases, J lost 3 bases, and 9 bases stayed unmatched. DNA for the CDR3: TGTGCCAGCAGCTCCGGACAGGGCATCGAAGAGACCCAGTACTTC. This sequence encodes CASSSGQGIEETQYF.

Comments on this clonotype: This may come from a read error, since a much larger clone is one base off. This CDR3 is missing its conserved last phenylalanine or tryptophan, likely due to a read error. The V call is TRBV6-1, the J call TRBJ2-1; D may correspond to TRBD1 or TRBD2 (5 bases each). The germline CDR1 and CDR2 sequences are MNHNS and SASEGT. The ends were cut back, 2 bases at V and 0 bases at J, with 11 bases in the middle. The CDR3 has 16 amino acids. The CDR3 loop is CASSERGRSSYNEQFL. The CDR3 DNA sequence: TGTGCCAGCAGTGAACGGGGCAGGAGCTCCTACAATGAGCAGTTCCTC.

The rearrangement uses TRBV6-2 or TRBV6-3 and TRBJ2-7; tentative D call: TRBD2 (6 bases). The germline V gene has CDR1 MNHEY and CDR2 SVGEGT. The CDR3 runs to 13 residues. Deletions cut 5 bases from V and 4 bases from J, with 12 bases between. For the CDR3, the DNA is TGTGCCAGCAGTCACCAGACTAGTTACGAGCAGTACTTC. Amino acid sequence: CASSHQTSYEQYF.

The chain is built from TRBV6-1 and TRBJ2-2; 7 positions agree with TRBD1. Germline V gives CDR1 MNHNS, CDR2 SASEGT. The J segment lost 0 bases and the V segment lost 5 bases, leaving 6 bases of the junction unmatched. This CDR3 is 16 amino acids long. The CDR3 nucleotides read TGTGCCAGCAGTAGACAGGGCCACGCGAACACCGGGGAGCTGTTTTTT. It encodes CASSRQGHANTGELFF.

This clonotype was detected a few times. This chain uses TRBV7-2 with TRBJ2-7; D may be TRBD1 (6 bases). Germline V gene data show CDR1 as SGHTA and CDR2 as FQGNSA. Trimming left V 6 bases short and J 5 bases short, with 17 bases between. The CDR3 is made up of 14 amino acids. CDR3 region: CASRRDTARDEQYF. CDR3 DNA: TGTGCCAGCAGACGGGACACCGCTCGGGACGAGCAGTACTTC.

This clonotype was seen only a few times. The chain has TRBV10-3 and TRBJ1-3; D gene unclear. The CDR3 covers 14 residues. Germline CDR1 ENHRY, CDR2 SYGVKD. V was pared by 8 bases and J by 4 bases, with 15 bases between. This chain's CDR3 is CAISSKAVGNTIYF. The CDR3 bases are TGTGCCATCTCCTCAAAGGCTGTCGGAAACACCATATATTTT.

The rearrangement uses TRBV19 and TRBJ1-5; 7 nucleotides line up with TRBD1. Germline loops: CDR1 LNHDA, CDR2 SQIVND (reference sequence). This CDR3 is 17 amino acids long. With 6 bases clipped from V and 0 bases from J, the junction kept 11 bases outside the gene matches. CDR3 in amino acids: CASSETGTVYSNQPQHF. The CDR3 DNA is TGTGCCAGTAGCGAGACTGGGACAGTCTATAGCAATCAGCCCCAGCATTTT. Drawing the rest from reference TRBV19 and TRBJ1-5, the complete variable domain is DGGITQSPKYLFRKEGQNVTLSCEQNLNHDAMYWYRQDPGQGLRLIYYSQIVNDFQKGDIAEGYSVSREKKESFPLTVTSAQKNPTAFYLCASSETGTVYSNQPQHFGDGTRLSIL.

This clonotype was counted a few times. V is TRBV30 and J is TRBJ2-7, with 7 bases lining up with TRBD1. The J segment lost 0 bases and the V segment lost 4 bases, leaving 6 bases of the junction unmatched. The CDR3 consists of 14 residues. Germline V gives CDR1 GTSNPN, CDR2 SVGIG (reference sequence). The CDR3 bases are TGTGCCTGGAAGGGACAGCGAAGCTCCTACGAGCAGTACTTC. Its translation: CAWKGQRSSYEQYF. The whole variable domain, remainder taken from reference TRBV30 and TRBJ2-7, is SQTIHQWPATLVQPVGSPLSLECTVEGTSNPNLYWYRQAAGRGLQLLFYSVGIGQISSEVPQNLSASRPQDRQFILSSKKLLLSDSGFYLCAWKGQRSSYEQYFGPGTRLTVT.

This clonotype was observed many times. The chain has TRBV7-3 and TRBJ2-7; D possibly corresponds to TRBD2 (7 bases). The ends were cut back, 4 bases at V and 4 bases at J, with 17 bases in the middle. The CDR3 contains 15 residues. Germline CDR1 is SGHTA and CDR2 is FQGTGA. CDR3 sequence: CASSSWGGPGYEQYF. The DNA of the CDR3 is TGTGCCAGCAGCTCTTGGGGGGGGCCAGGTTACGAGCAGTACTTC. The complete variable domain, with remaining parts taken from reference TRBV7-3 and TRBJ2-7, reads GAGVSQTPSNKVTEKGKYVELRCDPISGHTALYWYRQSLGQGPEFLIYFQGTGAADDSGLPNDRFFAVRPEGSVSTLKIQRTERGDSAVYLCASSSWGGPGYEQYFGPGTRLTVT.

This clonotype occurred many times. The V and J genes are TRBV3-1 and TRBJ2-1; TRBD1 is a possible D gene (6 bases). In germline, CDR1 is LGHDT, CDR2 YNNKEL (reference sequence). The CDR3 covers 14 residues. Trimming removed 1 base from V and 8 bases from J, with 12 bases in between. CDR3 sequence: CASSQGQGLDEQFF. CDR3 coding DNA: TGTGCCAGCAGCCAAGGCCAGGGGCTGGATGAGCAGTTCTTC.

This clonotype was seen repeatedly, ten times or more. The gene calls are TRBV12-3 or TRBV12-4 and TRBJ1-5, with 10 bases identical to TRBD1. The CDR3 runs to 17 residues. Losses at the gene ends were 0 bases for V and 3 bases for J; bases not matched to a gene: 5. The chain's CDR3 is CASSLAGTGVNNQPQHF. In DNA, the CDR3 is TGTGCCAGCAGTTTAGCGGGGACAGGGGTGAACAATCAGCCCCAGCATTTT.

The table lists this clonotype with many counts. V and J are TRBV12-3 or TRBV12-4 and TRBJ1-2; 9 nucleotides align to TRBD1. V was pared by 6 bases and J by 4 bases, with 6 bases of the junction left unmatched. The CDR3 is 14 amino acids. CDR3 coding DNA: TGTGCCAGCAGGGGGACAGGGTATTTCTATGGCTACACCTTC. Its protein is CASRGTGYFYGYTF.